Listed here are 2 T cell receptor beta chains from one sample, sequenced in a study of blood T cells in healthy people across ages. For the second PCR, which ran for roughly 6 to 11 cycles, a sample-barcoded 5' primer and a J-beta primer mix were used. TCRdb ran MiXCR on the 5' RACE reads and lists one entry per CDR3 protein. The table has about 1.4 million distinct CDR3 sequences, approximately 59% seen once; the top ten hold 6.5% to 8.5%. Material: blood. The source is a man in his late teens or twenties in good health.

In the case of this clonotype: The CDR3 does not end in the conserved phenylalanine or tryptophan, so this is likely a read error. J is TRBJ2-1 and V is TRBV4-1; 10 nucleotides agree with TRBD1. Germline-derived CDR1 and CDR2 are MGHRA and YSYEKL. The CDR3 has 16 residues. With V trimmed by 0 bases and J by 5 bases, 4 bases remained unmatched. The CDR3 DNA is TGCGCCAGCAGCCAAGATCGACAGGGGGCGGACAATGAGCAGTTCGTC. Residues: CASSQDRQGADNEQFV.

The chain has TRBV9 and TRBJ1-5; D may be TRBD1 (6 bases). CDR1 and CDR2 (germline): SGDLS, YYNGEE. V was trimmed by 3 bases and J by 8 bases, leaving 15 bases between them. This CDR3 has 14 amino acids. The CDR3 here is CASSAHGGSEPQHF. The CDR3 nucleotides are TGTGCCAGCAGCGCCCATGGGGGCTCGGAGCCCCAGCATTTT.